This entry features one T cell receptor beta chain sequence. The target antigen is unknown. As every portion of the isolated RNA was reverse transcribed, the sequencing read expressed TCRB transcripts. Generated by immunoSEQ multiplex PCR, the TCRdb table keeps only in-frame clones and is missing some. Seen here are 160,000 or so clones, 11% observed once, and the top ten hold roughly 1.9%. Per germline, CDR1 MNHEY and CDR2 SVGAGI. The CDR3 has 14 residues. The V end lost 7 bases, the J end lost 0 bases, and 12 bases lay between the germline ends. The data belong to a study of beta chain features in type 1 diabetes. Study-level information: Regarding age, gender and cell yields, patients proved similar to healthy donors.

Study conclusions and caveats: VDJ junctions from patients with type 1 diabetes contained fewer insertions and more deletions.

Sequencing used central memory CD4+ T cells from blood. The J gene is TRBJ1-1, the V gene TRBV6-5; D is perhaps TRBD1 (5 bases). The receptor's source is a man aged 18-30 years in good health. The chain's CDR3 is CASNQRQLNTEAFF. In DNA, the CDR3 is TGTGCCAGCAATCAGCGACAGTTGAACACTGAAGCTTTCTTT.